This TCR beta chain is drawn from a study of vaccination and CD4 T cells after COVID-19. About the study: Two of the convalescents were Hispanic, and convalescents were six males and four females. Overall study results and limits: It was observed that, in convalescent patients, a median about 90% of reactive clones arose only post-vaccination. The great majority, 304 of 307 vaccine-specific clones, proved spike mono-reactive in convalescent patients.

TCRdb reanalysed the PCR reads using MiXCR and keeps one entry per CDR3 protein. This table has approximately 29,000 distinct CDR3 sequences, 50% appearing once. Described time point: late sampling 161 to 241 days after vaccination in a few convalescent patients. This clonotype was seen more than once but under ten times. Its antigen remains unidentified. The V and J ends lost 5 bases and 5 bases, in that order; junction bases with no gene match: 8. The CDR3 totals 15 residues. The germline CDR1 and CDR2 sequences are MNHNS and SASEGT. This receptor was identified in a human donor who had recovered from COVID-19. The sequenced sample was CD4+ T cells from blood, obtained about 7 months after SARS-CoV-2 vaccination. The chain is built from TRBV6-1 and TRBJ2-5; 10 positions match TRBD2. The CDR3 DNA reads TGTGCCAGCAGTAACCTAGGGACTAGCGTTGAGACCCAGTACTTC. The encoded protein is CASSNLGTSVETQYF.